This T cell receptor (beta chain) comes out of a study of CD8 T cells in Susac syndrome. With random hexamers, reverse transcription was performed on about 0.5 to 1 ug of RNA. An immunoSEQ multiplex PCR generated amplified TCR beta CDR3 products spanning 54 Vbeta and 13 Jbeta. MiXCR was run by TCRdb on the immunoSEQ multiplex PCR reads, yielding one entry per CDR3 protein. The sample lists approximately 280,000 distinct CDR3 sequences, around 83% occurring once. Sequencing input: CD8+ T cells from PBMCs. This receptor was obtained from a human donor with multiple sclerosis.

The CDR3 DNA sequence: TGTGCCAGCAGCTTAGAAGGGCCCCTGAACACTGAAGCTTTCTTT. The encoded protein is CASSLEGPLNTEAFF. V gene TRBV13 combines with J gene TRBJ1-1; D uncertain. This CDR3 comprises 15 residues. V lost 1 base and J lost 0, with 9 bases in between. Germline assignment: CDR1 PRHDT and CDR2 FYEKMQ (reference sequence). The whole variable domain, filled in from reference TRBV13 and TRBJ1-1, reads AAGVIQSPRHLIKEKRETATLKCYPIPRHDTVYWYQQGPGQDPQFLISFYEKMQSDKGSIPDRFSAQQFSDYHSELNMSSLELGDSALYFCASSLEGPLNTEAFFGQGTRLTVV.